One and the same sample provided the 13 T cell receptor beta chains below, sequenced in a study of graft-versus-host responses after intestinal transplantation (dated by TCRdb to the early 2020s). The method behind the library was the immunoSEQ multiplex PCR assay. Sourced from immuneACCESS, this table was stored by TCRdb with only in-frame sequences that have V and J called. A share of the clones is absent; for the studies checked, an unresolved V gene accounts for under half, and the remainder has no known explanation. The sample has almost 55,000 clones on record, about 90% of them singletons. Less than 6% of the sample rests with the top ten. Sample: PBMCs, taken 650 to 670 days after intestinal transplant. Source of these receptors: a human patient who received an intestinal transplant, so some T cells may come from the graft donor.

This chain joins TRBV6-4 and TRBJ2-3; 10 positions agree with TRBD1. The CDR3 totals 14 residues. The V gene end was trimmed by 6 bases and the J gene end by 8 bases; junction bases not matched to a gene: 8. CDR1 is MRHNA and CDR2 is SNTAGT in the germline V gene. DNA for the CDR3: TGTGCCAGCAGAGCCGGGACAGGGGTGGGTACGCAGTATTTT. Translated: CASRAGTGVGTQYF.

There are a few counts of this clone. The chain joins TRBV6-5 to TRBJ1-2; D not certain. The CDR3 extends over 14 amino acids. Deletions cut 5 bases from V and 6 bases from J, with 16 bases between. Germline CDR1 reads MNHEY; CDR2 reads SVGAGI. This chain's CDR3 is CASSRRGSLNGYTF. In nucleotides, the CDR3 is TGTGCCAGCAGTAGACGAGGGTCCCTGAATGGCTACACCTTC.

This clone is a singleton in its sample. J is TRBJ1-1 and V is TRBV5-1; D perhaps matches TRBD1 (5 bases). This CDR3 spans 14 amino acids. V dropped 0 bases and J dropped 6 bases, with 12 bases sitting between them. Germline CDR1 is SGHRS and CDR2 is YFSETQ. CDR3 sequence reads: CASSLEGARSEAFF. In DNA form, the CDR3 reads TGCGCCAGCAGCTTGGAAGGGGCGCGGTCTGAAGCTTTCTTT.

The rearrangement uses TRBV19 and TRBJ2-1, with 8 bases lining up with TRBD2. This CDR3 is 15 amino acids long. The germline V gene has CDR1 LNHDA and CDR2 SQIVND (reference sequence). The trim removed 8 bases at V and 6 bases at J, leaving 12 bases unmatched. The CDR3 coding sequence is TGTGCCAGTCTTAGCGGGGCGAACCCAATCAATGAGCAGTTCTTC. Its translation is CASLSGANPINEQFF.

The V and J genes are TRBV30 and TRBJ2-7; D is unclear. Germline V gene data show CDR1 as GTSNPN and CDR2 as SVGIG (reference sequence). This CDR3 contains 12 residues. The V gene lost 0 bases and the J gene lost 3 bases, with 6 bases spanning the gap. The CDR3: CAWSVLGYEQYF. The CDR3 nucleotides read TGTGCCTGGAGTGTATTGGGCTACGAGCAGTACTTC.

The chain recombines TRBV6-1 with TRBJ2-3, with D perhaps matching TRBD2 (6 bases). The CDR3 extends over 16 amino acids. Germline V gene data show CDR1 as MNHNS and CDR2 as SASEGT. Trimming stripped 1 base from V and 4 bases from J, with 15 bases between. CDR3 amino acids: CASSEGPGLLPDTQYF. CDR3 DNA: TGTGCCAGCAGTGAAGGACCGGGACTCTTACCAGATACGCAGTATTTT.

This chain joins TRBV7-8 and TRBJ2-7; D is undetermined. From germline, CDR1 is SGHVS and CDR2 FQNEAQ. CDR3 size: 14 residues. Trimming removed 4 bases from V and 1 base from J, with 11 bases in between. The CDR3 protein is CASSSLDGSYEQYF. CDR3 coding DNA: TGTGCCAGCAGCTCCCTAGACGGGTCCTACGAGCAGTACTTC.

V is TRBV19 and J is TRBJ1-1; unclear D gene. The germline gives CDR1 LNHDA, CDR2 SQIVND (reference sequence). The CDR3 covers 14 residues. V lost 5 bases and J 1 base, leaving 11 bases between the germline ends. The CDR3 reads CASSYRAQNTEAFF. DNA of the CDR3: TGTGCCAGTAGTTACCGGGCCCAGAACACTGAAGCTTTCTTT.

This chain uses TRBV4-1 with TRBJ2-3, with 8 bases fitting TRBD1. The CDR3 length is 14 residues. J lost 5 bases, V lost 3 bases, and 4 bases had no gene match. CDR1 and CDR2 (germline): MGHRA, YSYEKL. The CDR3 sequence is CASSQVDREDTQYF. CDR3 nucleotide sequence: TGCGCCAGCAGCCAGGTGGACAGGGAAGATACGCAGTATTTT.

The chain employs TRBV5-1 and TRBJ1-1; D is undetermined. The V end was cut by 1 base, the J end by 2 bases, with 15 bases between. The germline gives CDR1 SGHRS, CDR2 YFSETQ. The CDR3 runs 16 residues. The CDR3 protein is CASSLTALAVNTEAFF. The CDR3 region has the DNA TGCGCCAGCAGCTTGACTGCCCTGGCGGTTAACACTGAAGCTTTCTTT. The full variable domain, with the rest looked up from reference TRBV5-1 and TRBJ1-1, is KAGVTQTPRYLIKTRGQQVTLSCSPISGHRSVSWYQQTPGQGLQFLFEYFSETQRNKGNFPGRFSGRQFSNSRSEMNVSTLELGDSALYLCASSLTALAVNTEAFFGQGTRLTVV.

The CDR3 protein is CASSLGGTGAYGYTF. In DNA, the CDR3 is TGTGCCAGCTCCCTCGGAGGGACAGGGGCCTATGGCTACACCTTC. The J gene is TRBJ1-2, the V gene TRBV18, with 10 bases aligning to TRBD1. The CDR3 is 15 amino acids. Germline V gene lookup returns CDR1 KGHSH and CDR2 LQKENI. The V segment lost 6 bases and the J segment 4 bases; nucleotides outside the gene matches: 8. Using reference TRBV18 and TRBJ1-2 for the parts outside the CDR3, the full variable domain is NAGVMQNPRHLVRRRGQEARLRCSPMKGHSHVYWYRQLPEEGLKFMVYLQKENIIDESGMPKERFSAEFPKEGPSILRIQQVVRGDSAAYFCASSLGGTGAYGYTFGSGTRLTVV.

The V and J genes are TRBV7-9 and TRBJ1-2; D is ambiguous. The CDR3 contains 11 residues. Trimming shortened V by 7 bases and J by 7 bases, and 10 bases separated the two germline ends. Germline V CDR1 and CDR2: SEHNR, FQNEAQ (reference sequence). The CDR3: CASTPSGGYTF. The CDR3 DNA sequence: TGTGCCAGCACCCCTTCAGGTGGCTACACCTTC.

The chain recombines TRBV11-2 with TRBJ2-7; 7 bases align to TRBD1. The CDR3 length is 13 residues. V lost 5 bases, J lost 2 bases, and 3 bases stayed unmatched. In germline, CDR1 is SGHAT, CDR2 FQNNGV. As DNA, the CDR3 is TGTGCCAGCAGCCCCGGGACAGCCTACGAGCAGTACTTC. Protein sequence: CASSPGTAYEQYF.